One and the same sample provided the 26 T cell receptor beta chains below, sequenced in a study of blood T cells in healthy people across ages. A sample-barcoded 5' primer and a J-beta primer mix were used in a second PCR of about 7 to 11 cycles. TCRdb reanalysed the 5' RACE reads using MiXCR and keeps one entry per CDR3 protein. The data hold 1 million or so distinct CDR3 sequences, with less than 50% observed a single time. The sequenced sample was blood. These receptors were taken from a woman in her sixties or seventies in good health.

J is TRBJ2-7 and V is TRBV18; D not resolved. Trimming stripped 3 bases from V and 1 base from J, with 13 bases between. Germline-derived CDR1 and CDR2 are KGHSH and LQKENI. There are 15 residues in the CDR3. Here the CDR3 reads CASSPAALGSYEQYF. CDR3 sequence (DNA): TGTGCCAGCTCACCCGCGGCCCTCGGGTCCTACGAGCAGTACTTC.

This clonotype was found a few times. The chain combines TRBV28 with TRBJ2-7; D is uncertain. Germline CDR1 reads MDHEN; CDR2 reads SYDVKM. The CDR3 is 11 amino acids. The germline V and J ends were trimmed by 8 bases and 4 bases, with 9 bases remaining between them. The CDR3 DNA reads TGTGCCAGCGGGGAATATTACGAGCAGTACTTC. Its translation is CASGEYYEQYF.

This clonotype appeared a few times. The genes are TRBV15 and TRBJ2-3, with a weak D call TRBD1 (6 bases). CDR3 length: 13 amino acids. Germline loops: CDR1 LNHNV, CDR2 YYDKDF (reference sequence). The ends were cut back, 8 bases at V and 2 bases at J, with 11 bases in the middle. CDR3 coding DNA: TGTGCCACCTTGACAGGAAACACAGATACGCAGTATTTT. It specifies CATLTGNTDTQYF.

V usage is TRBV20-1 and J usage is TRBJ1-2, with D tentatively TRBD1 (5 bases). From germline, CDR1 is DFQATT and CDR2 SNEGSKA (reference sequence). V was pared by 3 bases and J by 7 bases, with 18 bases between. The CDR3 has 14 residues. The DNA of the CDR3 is TGCAGTGCTAGTAACCCAGGGCAAAGGCTTGGCTACACCTTC. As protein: CSASNPGQRLGYTF.

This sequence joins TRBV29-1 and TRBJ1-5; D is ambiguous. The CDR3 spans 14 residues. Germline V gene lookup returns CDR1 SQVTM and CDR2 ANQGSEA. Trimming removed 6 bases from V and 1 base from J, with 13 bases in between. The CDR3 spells CSVSFDLSNQPQHF. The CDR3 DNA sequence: TGCAGCGTGTCATTCGATTTGAGCAATCAGCCCCAGCATTTT.

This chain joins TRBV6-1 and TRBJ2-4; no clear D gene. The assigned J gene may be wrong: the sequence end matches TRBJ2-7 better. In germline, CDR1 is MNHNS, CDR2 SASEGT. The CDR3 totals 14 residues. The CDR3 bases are TGTGCCAGCAGTGAATCGCCTGATTTCTACGAGCAGTACTTC. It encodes CASSESPDFYEQYF.

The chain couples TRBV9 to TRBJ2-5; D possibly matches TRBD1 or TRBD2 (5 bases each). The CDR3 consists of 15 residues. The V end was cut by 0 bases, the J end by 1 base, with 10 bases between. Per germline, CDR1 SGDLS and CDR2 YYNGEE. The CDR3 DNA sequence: TGTGCCAGCAGCGTAGATGGGGGTCGCCAAGAGACCCAGTACTTC. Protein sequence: CASSVDGGRQETQYF.

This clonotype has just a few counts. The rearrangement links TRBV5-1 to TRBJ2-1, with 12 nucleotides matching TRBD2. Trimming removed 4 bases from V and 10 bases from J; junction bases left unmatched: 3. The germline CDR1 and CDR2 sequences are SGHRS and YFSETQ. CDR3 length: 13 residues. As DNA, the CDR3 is TGCGCCAGCAGCCCGGGGACTAGCGGGGAGCAGTTCTTC. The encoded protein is CASSPGTSGEQFF.

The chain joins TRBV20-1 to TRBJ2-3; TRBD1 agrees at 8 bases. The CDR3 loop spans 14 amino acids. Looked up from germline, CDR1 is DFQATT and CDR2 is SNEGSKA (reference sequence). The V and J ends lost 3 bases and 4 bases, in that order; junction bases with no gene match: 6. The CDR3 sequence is CSARKAGGADTQYF. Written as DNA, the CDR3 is TGCAGTGCTAGGAAGGCAGGGGGCGCAGATACGCAGTATTTT.

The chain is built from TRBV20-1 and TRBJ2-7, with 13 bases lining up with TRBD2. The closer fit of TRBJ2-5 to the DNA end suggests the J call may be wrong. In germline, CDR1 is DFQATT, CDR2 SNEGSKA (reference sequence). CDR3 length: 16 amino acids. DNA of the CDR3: TGCAGTGCTAGAGGGGGGACTAGCGGGATCCCGAAGACCCAGTACTTC. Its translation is CSARGGTSGIPKTQYF.

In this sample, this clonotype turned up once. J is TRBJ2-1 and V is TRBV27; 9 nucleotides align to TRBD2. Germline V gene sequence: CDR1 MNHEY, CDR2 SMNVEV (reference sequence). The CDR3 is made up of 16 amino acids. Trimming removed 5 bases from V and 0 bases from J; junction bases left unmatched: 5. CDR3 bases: TGTGCCAGCAGTGGGAATAGCGGGAGCTCCTACAATGAGCAGTTCTTC. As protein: CASSGNSGSSYNEQFF.

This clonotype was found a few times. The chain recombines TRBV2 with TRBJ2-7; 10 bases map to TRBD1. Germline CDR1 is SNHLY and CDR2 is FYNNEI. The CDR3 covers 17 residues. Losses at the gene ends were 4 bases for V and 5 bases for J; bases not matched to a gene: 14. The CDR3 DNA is TGTGCCAGCAGTGGAGGGGTGCGGGACAGGGGTTCAGACGAGCAGTACTTC. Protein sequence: CASSGGVRDRGSDEQYF.

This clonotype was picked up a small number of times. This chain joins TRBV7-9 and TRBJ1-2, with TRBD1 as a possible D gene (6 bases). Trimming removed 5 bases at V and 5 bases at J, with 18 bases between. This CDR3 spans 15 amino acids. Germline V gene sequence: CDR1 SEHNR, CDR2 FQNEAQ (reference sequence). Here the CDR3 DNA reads TGTGCCAGCAGCGGAGCCAGGGGATATGATTATGGCTACACCTTC. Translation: CASSGARGYDYGYTF. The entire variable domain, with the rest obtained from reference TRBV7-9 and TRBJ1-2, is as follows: DTGVSQNPRHKITKRGQNVTFRCDPISEHNRLYWYRQTLGQGPEFLTYFQNEAQLEKSRLLSDRFSAERPKGSFSTLEIQRTEQGDSAMYLCASSGARGYDYGYTFGSGTRLTVV.

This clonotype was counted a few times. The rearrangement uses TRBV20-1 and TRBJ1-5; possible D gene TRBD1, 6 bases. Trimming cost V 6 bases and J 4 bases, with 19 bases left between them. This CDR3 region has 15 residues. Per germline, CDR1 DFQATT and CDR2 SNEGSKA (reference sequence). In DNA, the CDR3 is TGCAGTGCAACGAGGGGCCAGGGGTCAAATCAGCCCCAGCATTTT. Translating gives CSATRGQGSNQPQHF.

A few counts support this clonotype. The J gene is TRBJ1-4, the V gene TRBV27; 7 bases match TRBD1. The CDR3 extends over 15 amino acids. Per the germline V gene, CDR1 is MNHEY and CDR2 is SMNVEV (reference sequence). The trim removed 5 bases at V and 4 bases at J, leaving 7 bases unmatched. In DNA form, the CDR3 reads TGTGCCAGCAGTGTCACAGGGGCCCTTAATGAAAAACTGTTTTTT. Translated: CASSVTGALNEKLFF.

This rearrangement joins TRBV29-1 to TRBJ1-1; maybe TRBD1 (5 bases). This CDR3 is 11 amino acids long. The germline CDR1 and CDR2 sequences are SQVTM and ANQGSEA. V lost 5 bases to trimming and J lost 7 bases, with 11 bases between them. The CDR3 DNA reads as TGCAGCGTTTCGACAGCCCATGAAGCTTTCTTT. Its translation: CSVSTAHEAFF.

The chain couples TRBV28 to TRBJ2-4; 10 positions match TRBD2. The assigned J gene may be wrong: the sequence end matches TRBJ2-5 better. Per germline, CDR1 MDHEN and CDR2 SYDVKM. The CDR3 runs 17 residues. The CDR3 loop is CASSRRLAGALSETQYF. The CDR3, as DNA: TGTGCCAGCAGCAGACGACTAGCGGGCGCCCTATCCGAGACCCAGTACTTC.

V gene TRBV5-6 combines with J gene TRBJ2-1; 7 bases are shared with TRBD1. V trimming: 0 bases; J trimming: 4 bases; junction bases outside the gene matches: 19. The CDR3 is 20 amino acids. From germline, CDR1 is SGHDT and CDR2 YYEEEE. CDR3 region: CASSLGLPRTGAQPYNEQFF. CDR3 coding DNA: TGTGCCAGCAGCTTGGGGTTGCCGAGGACAGGAGCCCAACCGTACAATGAGCAGTTCTTC.

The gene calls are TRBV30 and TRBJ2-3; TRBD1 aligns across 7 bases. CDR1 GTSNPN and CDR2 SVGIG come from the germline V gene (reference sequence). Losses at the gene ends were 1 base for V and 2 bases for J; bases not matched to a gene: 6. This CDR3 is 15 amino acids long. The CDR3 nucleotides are TGTGCCTGGAGTGCCGGGACAGACTACACAGATACGCAGTATTTT. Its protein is CAWSAGTDYTDTQYF.

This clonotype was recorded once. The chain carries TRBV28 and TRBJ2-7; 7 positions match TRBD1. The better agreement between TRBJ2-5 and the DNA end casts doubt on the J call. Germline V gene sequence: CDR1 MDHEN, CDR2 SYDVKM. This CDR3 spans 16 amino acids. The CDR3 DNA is TGTGCCAGCAATCAGCTTAGGACAGGTTTCGTGGAGACCCAGTACTTC. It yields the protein CASNQLRTGFVETQYF.

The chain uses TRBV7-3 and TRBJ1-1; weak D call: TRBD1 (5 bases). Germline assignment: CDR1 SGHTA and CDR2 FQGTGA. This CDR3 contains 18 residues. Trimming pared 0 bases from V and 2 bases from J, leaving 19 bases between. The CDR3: CASSLTPSGGLLNTEAFF. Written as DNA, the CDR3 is TGTGCCAGCAGCTTAACTCCTAGTGGGGGACTCCTTAACACTGAAGCTTTCTTT.

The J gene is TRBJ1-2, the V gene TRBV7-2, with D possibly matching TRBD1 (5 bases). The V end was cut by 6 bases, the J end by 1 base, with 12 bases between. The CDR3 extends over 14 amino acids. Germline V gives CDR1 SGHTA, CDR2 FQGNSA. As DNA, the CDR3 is TGTGCCAGCAGGGGGGGGTCCCTTAACTATGGCTACACCTTC. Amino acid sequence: CASRGGSLNYGYTF. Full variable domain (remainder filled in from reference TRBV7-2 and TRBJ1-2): GAGVSQSPSNKVTEKGKDVELRCDPISGHTALYWYRQSLGQGLEFLIYFQGNSAPDKSGLPSDRFSAERTGGSVSTLTIQRTQQEDSAVYLCASRGGSLNYGYTFGSGTRLTVV.

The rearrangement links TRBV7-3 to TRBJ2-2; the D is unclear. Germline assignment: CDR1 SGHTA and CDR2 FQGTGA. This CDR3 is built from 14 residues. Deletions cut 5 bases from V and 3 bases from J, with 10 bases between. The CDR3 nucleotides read TGTGCCAGCAGCACGTCGAGACACACCGGGGAGCTGTTTTTT. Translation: CASSTSRHTGELFF.

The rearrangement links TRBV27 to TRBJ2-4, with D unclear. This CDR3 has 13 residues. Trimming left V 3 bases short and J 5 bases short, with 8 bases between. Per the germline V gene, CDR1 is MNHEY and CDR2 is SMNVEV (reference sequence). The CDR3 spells CASSFSAENIQYF. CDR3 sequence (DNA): TGTGCCAGCAGTTTCAGCGCTGAAAACATTCAGTACTTC.

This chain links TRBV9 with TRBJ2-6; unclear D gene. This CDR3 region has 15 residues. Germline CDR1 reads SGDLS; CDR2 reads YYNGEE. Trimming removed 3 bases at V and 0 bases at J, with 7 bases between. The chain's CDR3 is CASSASISGANVLTF. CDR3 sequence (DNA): TGTGCCAGCAGCGCCAGCATCTCTGGGGCCAACGTCCTGACTTTC.

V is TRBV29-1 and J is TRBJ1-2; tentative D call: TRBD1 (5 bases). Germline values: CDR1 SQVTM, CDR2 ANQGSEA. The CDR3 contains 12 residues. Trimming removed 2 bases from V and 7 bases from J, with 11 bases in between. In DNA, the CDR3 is TGCAGCGTTGAATCCGGGGCTGGTGGCTACACCTTC. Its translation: CSVESGAGGYTF.